Presented here are 13 T cell receptor beta chains from one specimen sequenced in a study of T cell repertoires in cytomegalovirus infection. TCRdb re-called the reads through MiXCR, storing one row per CDR3 protein. The data contain about 180,000 distinct CDR3 sequences, roughly a sixth of them singletons. The specimen was CD8+ T cells from PBMCs. Receptors originate from a human donor in good health (CMV status not recorded). Some clones in this sample may be carry-over from other donors' samples.

This chain links TRBV7-9 with TRBJ1-5; the D gene is possibly TRBD1 (5 bases). Germline CDR1 reads SEHNR; CDR2 reads FQNEAQ (reference sequence). The V gene lost 5 bases and the J gene lost 5 bases, with 16 bases spanning the gap. This CDR3 comprises 15 residues. Here the CDR3 DNA reads TGTGCCAGCAGCAGGGGAAATGGTATCGATCAGCCCCAGCATTTT. Translating gives CASSRGNGIDQPQHF.

In this sample, this clonotype turned up many times. The chain couples TRBV7-2 to TRBJ1-1; D gene ambiguous. Germline V lookup: CDR1 SGHTA, CDR2 FQGNSA. Deletions cut 1 base from V and 1 base from J, with 13 bases between. The CDR3 length is 16 residues. CDR3 loop: CASSLGTPPWNTEAFF. CDR3 nucleotides: TGTGCCAGCAGCTTAGGGACCCCTCCCTGGAACACTGAAGCTTTCTTT.

This chain connects TRBV3-1 to TRBJ2-1; 11 bases agree with TRBD1. V trimming: 4 bases; J trimming: 9 bases; junction bases outside the gene matches: 8. The CDR3 is 15 amino acids. Germline CDR1 is LGHDT and CDR2 is YNNKEL (reference sequence). CDR3 residues: CASSPGQGVLREQFF. The DNA for the CDR3 is TGTGCCAGCAGCCCGGGACAGGGGGTTTTACGTGAGCAGTTCTTC.

This clonotype was found a few times. The rearrangement joins TRBV7-2 to TRBJ1-2; 8 bases match TRBD1. Germline lookup yields CDR1 SGHTA and CDR2 FQGNSA. This CDR3 region has 15 residues. V lost 4 bases and J lost 4; bases outside the gene matches: 8. DNA of the CDR3: TGTGCCAGCAGCTCGAAAGGACAGGGCGTCTATGGCTACACCTTC. Amino acid sequence: CASSSKGQGVYGYTF.

V usage is TRBV14 and J usage is TRBJ1-1, with D possibly TRBD1 on 5 matching bases. The length of the CDR3 is 15 residues. CDR1 is SGHDN, CDR2 FVKESK, per germline. Trimming pared 4 bases from V and 3 bases from J, leaving 15 bases between. For the CDR3, the DNA is TGTGCCAGCAGCCCCCCCGTCTGGGGCCACACTGAAGCTTTCTTT. It translates to CASSPPVWGHTEAFF.

The gene calls are TRBV7-9 and TRBJ1-6; D call uncertain. This CDR3 is built from 13 residues. The V gene lost 5 bases and the J gene lost 7 bases, with 9 bases spanning the gap. Germline CDR1 reads SEHNR; CDR2 reads FQNEAQ (reference sequence). CDR3 sequence (DNA): TGTGCCAGCAGCCTGGACGGAAATTCACCCCTCCACTTT. This gives the protein CASSLDGNSPLHF.

The table lists this clonotype with a few counts. This CDR3 is CASSPRGRSTGELFF. The CDR3 nucleotides read TGTGCCAGCAGCCCCAGGGGAAGGAGCACCGGGGAGCTGTTTTTT. The chain employs TRBV27 and TRBJ2-2; TRBD1 might be the D (6 bases). Germline lookup yields CDR1 MNHEY and CDR2 SMNVEV (reference sequence). V gave up 6 bases and J gave up 4 bases, with 15 bases separating them. The CDR3 runs to 15 residues.

The rearrangement uses TRBV29-1 and TRBJ2-7; either TRBD1 or TRBD2 may fit D (5 bases each). The V and J ends lost 1 base and 3 bases respectively, with 16 bases between them. CDR1 and CDR2 (germline): SQVTM, ANQGSEA. The CDR3 runs to 15 residues. The CDR3 DNA follows: TGCAGCGTTGAAGGAAGTGGGGACGGAGACTACGAGCAGTACTTC. Its translation: CSVEGSGDGDYEQYF.

This chain links TRBV20-1 with TRBJ2-7; D possibly uses TRBD1 or TRBD2 (5 bases each). Germline CDR1 reads DFQATT; CDR2 reads SNEGSKA (reference sequence). The V end was cut by 0 bases, the J end by 5 bases, with 14 bases between. This CDR3 spans 14 amino acids. The DNA for the CDR3 is TGCAGTGCTAGAGACTTCGGGACGTCGGACGAGCAGTACTTC. Its protein is CSARDFGTSDEQYF.

In its sample, this clonotype was seen a few times. This chain links TRBV12-3 or TRBV12-4 with TRBJ1-5, with D unclear. The CDR3 is made up of 12 amino acids. Trimming shortened V by 5 bases and J by 5 bases, and 7 bases separated the two germline ends. CDR3 nucleotides: TGTGCCAGCAGTCCCAGGTATCAGCCCCAGCATTTT. This sequence encodes CASSPRYQPQHF.

This clonotype has just a few counts. The V gene is TRBV15, the J gene TRBJ2-4; D uncertain. Germline-derived CDR1 and CDR2 are LNHNV and YYDKDF (reference sequence). Trimming took 2 bases from V and 6 from J, leaving 11 bases between them. The CDR3 runs to 14 residues. The CDR3 DNA follows: TGTGCCACCAGCAGAACCCTAGACCTAAACATTCAGTACTTC. Its translation is CATSRTLDLNIQYF.

The gene calls are TRBV25-1 and TRBJ1-2; D gene uncertain. There are 17 residues in the CDR3. V was pared by 1 base and J by 3 bases, with 18 bases between. Germline loops: CDR1 MGHDK, CDR2 SYGVNS. The CDR3 loop reads CASSESPTGEAHYGYTF. Here the CDR3 DNA reads TGTGCCAGCAGTGAATCCCCCACCGGGGAAGCGCACTATGGCTACACCTTC.

The chain joins TRBV4-1 to TRBJ2-3; tentatively, D is TRBD2 (6 bases). V was trimmed by 0 bases and J by 3 bases, leaving 19 bases between them. Germline CDR1 reads MGHRA; CDR2 reads YSYEKL. This CDR3 is 18 amino acids long. The CDR3 here is CASSQEGGSAGRTDTQYF. CDR3 sequence (DNA): TGCGCCAGCAGCCAAGAGGGTGGTAGTGCAGGGAGGACAGATACGCAGTATTTT.